This T cell receptor (beta chain) was captured in a study of shared clonotypes between healthy human individuals. Generated by immunoSEQ multiplex PCR, the TCRdb table keeps only in-frame clones and is missing some. The profile shows roughly 510,000 clones, 60% to 80% of them singletons. The CDR3 is made up of 15 amino acids. Trimming shortened V by 7 bases and J by 2 bases, and 17 bases separated the two germline ends. This TCR came from a middle-aged woman in good health. Some clones in this sample may be carry-over from other donors' samples. Sequencing was done on a sample of PBMCs. V gene TRBV6-7 combines with J gene TRBJ2-5, with D perhaps being TRBD1 or TRBD2 (5 bases each). TRBV6-7 is marked as an open reading frame, function uncertain. Here the CDR3 DNA reads TGTGCCAGCACCTGGGACGGAAAAAAACAAGAGACCCAGTACTTC. Translating it yields CASTWDGKKQETQYF.